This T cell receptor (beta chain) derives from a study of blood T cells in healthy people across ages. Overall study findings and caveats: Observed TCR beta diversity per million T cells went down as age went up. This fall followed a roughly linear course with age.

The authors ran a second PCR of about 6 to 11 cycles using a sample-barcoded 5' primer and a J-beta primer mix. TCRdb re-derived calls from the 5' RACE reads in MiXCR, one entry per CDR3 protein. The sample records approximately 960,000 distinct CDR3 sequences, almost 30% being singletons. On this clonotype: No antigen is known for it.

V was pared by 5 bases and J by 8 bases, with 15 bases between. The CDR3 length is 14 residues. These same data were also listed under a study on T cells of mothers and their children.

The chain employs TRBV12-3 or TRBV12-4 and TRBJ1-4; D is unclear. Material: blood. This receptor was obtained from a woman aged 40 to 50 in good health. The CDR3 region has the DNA TGTGCCAGCAGTCCAGAGGCCCTTTTGGAAAAACTGTTTTTT. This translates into CASSPEALLEKLFF.